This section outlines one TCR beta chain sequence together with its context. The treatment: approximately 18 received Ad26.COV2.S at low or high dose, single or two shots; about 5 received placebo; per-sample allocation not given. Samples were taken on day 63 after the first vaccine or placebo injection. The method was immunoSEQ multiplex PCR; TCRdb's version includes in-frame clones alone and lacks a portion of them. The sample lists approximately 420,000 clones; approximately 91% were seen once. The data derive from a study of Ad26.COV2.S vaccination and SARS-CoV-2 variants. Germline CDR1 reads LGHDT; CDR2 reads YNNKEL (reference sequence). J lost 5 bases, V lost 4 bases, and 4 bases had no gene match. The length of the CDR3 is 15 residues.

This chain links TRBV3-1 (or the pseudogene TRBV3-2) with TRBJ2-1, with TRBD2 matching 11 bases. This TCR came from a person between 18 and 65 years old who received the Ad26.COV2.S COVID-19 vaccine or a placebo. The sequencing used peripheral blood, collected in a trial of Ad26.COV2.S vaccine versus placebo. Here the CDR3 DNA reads TGTGCCAGCAGCCTCGGGACTAGCGGACACAATGAGCAGTTCTTC. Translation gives CASSLGTSGHNEQFF.